Below are 22 T cell receptor beta chains sequenced from a single sample in a study of shared clonotypes between healthy human individuals. TCRdb's table, derived via immunoSEQ multiplex PCR, lists solely in-frame clones and lacks some. The data contain about 480,000 clones, approximately 79% of them seen just once; the ten biggest clones take up around 13%. Input material: PBMCs. The receptors stem from a woman aged 40 to 50 in good health. Some clones in this sample may be carry-over from other donors' samples.

This chain connects TRBV28 to TRBJ2-7; D is perhaps TRBD1 or TRBD2 (5 bases each). The CDR3 totals 14 residues. The V gene's germline CDR1 is MDHEN and CDR2 SYDVKM. Trimming stripped 8 bases from V and 0 bases from J, with 14 bases between. CDR3 bases: TGTGCCAGCCGCCCCGGGGCGGGCTCCTACGAGCAGTACTTC. Protein product: CASRPGAGSYEQYF.

This sequence joins TRBV7-3 and TRBJ2-2, with D unresolved. Germline CDR1 and CDR2: SGHTA and FQGTGA. Between the trimmed V and J ends, which lost 8 bases and 6 bases, there was a span of 10 bases. The CDR3 consists of 12 residues. The DNA for the CDR3 is TGTGCCAGCGGACCTAGTTCCGGGGAGCTGTTTTTT. Protein sequence: CASGPSSGELFF.

This clone is a singleton in its sample. The same CDR3 arises from other DNA sequences in this sample as well. This chain joins TRBV29-1 and TRBJ1-2; D gene ambiguous. This CDR3 is built from 11 residues. Germline-derived CDR1 and CDR2 are SQVTM and ANQGSEA. Trimming removed 1 base at V and 8 bases at J, with 8 bases between. In DNA, the CDR3 is TGCAGCGTTGAAGGGGGATACGGCTACACCTTC. It yields the protein CSVEGGYGYTF.

The CDR3 protein is CASRTGNTIYF. The CDR3, as DNA: TGTGCCAGCAGGACTGGAAACACCATATATTTT. The chain recombines TRBV6-6 with TRBJ1-3; D gene uncertain. V lost 6 bases and J 2 bases, leaving 2 bases between the germline ends. CDR1 is MNHNY, CDR2 SVGAGI, per germline (reference sequence). This CDR3 spans 11 amino acids.

The gene calls are TRBV7-9 and TRBJ1-2; 8 bases map to TRBD1. The length of the CDR3 is 15 residues. The junction had 9 bases not matched to a gene; V was cut back by 5 bases and J by 4 bases. From germline, CDR1 is SEHNR and CDR2 FQNEAQ (reference sequence). The CDR3 sequence is CASSLTGTGAYGYTF. CDR3 nucleotides: TGTGCCAGCAGCCTAACCGGGACAGGCGCCTATGGCTACACCTTC. The variable domain in full, completed from reference TRBV7-9 and TRBJ1-2, reads DTGVSQNPRHKITKRGQNVTFRCDPISEHNRLYWYRQTLGQGPEFLTYFQNEAQLEKSRLLSDRFSAERPKGSFSTLEIQRTEQGDSAMYLCASSLTGTGAYGYTFGSGTRLTVV.

This rearrangement joins TRBV4-3 to TRBJ1-2, with 7 nucleotides matching TRBD1. Per germline, CDR1 LGHNA and CDR2 YSLEER. The CDR3 length is 15 residues. V trimming: 0 bases; J trimming: 4 bases; junction bases outside the gene matches: 5. In DNA form, the CDR3 reads TGCGCCAGCAGCCAAGAAGGGGGCGCGGGCTATGGCTACACCTTC. It yields the protein CASSQEGGAGYGYTF.

This clone appeared a few times. The V and J genes are TRBV9 and TRBJ2-1; D gene uncertain. The CDR3 sequence is 16 residues long. V lost 1 base to trimming and J lost 4 bases, with 15 bases between them. Germline values: CDR1 SGDLS, CDR2 YYNGEE. CDR3 nucleotides: TGTGCCAGCAGCGTAATCCAGTCAGTTCGGTACAATGAGCAGTTCTTC. It codes for CASSVIQSVRYNEQFF.

This clone was counted a few times. The chain couples TRBV5-1 to TRBJ2-7; 13 bases map to TRBD2. The CDR3 consists of 16 residues. Looked up from germline, CDR1 is SGHRS and CDR2 is YFSETQ. Trimming at V came to 0 bases and at J to 2 bases, leaving 2 bases not matched to a gene. The CDR3 sequence is CASSLAGTSGTYEQYF. The CDR3 DNA sequence: TGCGCCAGCAGCTTGGCCGGGACTAGCGGGACCTACGAGCAGTACTTC.

The V and J genes are TRBV7-2 and TRBJ2-7, with TRBD2 matching 9 bases. This CDR3 has 16 residues. CDR1 SGHTA and CDR2 FQGNSA come from the germline V gene. V trimming: 1 base; J trimming: 2 bases; junction bases outside the gene matches: 6. The DNA for the CDR3 is TGTGCCAGCAGCTTAGACGAGACTAGCGGTGCCTACGAGCAGTACTTC. It encodes CASSLDETSGAYEQYF.

This chain joins TRBV28 and TRBJ2-3; 9 nucleotides agree with TRBD2. Losses at the gene ends were 2 bases for V and 4 bases for J; bases not matched to a gene: 16. The germline CDR1 and CDR2 sequences are MDHEN and SYDVKM. CDR3 length: 19 amino acids. CDR3 bases: TGTGCCAGCAGTTTAGGGCGGGGTAGCGGGAGTGGAGTTGCAGATACGCAGTATTTT. Protein sequence: CASSLGRGSGSGVADTQYF.

The chain uses TRBV7-3 and TRBJ1-2; D call uncertain. V gave up 2 bases and J gave up 8 bases, with 18 bases separating them. Germline CDR1 and CDR2: SGHTA and FQGTGA. This CDR3 comprises 15 residues. The CDR3 coding sequence is TGTGCCAGCAGCTTAGAATCGCGGGGTAGGAGCGGCTACACCTTC. This codes for CASSLESRGRSGYTF.

This chain links TRBV30 with TRBJ2-7; D unclear. From germline, CDR1 is GTSNPN and CDR2 SVGIG (reference sequence). Trimming took off 3 bases at V and 7 bases at J, with 13 bases between the two ends. The CDR3 totals 12 residues. The CDR3 sequence is CAWSAGPREQYF. CDR3 nucleotides: TGTGCCTGGAGCGCCGGCCCTAGGGAGCAGTACTTC.

The CDR3 DNA follows: TGTGCCAGCAGGTACAAGGACAGGCATGGCTACACCTTC. Its protein is CASRYKDRHGYTF. The gene calls are TRBV28 and TRBJ1-2, with TRBD1 identical over 7 bases. In germline, CDR1 is MDHEN, CDR2 SYDVKM. The ends lost 6 bases at V and 6 bases at J; junction bases unmatched: 7. The CDR3 loop spans 13 amino acids.

V and J are TRBV6-5 and TRBJ2-1; 9 bases are a match to TRBD1. Trimming removed 1 base from V and 4 bases from J; junction bases left unmatched: 2. This CDR3 spans 15 amino acids. Germline assignment: CDR1 MNHEY and CDR2 SVGAGI. The CDR3 region is CASSYLGQGYNEQFF. The CDR3 bases are TGTGCCAGCAGTTACTTGGGACAGGGATACAATGAGCAGTTCTTC.

The chain is built from TRBV4-1 and TRBJ2-7, with D possibly being TRBD1 (6 bases). CDR1 is MGHRA and CDR2 is YSYEKL in the germline V gene. With 2 bases removed from V and 1 base from J, the gap between germline ends came to 15 bases. There are 16 residues in the CDR3. CDR3 region: CASSQPLRDKSYEQYF. DNA for the CDR3: TGCGCCAGCAGCCAACCTCTTCGGGACAAATCCTACGAGCAGTACTTC.

The chain employs TRBV4-3 and TRBJ1-4; unclear D gene. CDR1 is LGHNA and CDR2 is YSLEER in the germline V gene. V lost 4 bases and J 3 bases, leaving 24 bases between the germline ends. This CDR3 is 19 amino acids long. CDR3 bases: TGCGCCAGCAGCCCCTTACCCGGAGGGCCTCTTGCTGCTAATGAAAAACTGTTTTTT. This gives the protein CASSPLPGGPLAANEKLFF.

This clone came up a few times. Within the sample, other DNA sequences also encode this same CDR3. The DNA of the CDR3 is TGTGCCTGGTCCTCTGGAAACACCATATATTTT. Translating it yields CAWSSGNTIYF. The chain uses TRBV30 and TRBJ1-3, with D unclear. V lost 5 bases and J lost 0, with 2 bases in between. The germline CDR1 and CDR2 sequences are GTSNPN and SVGIG (reference sequence). The CDR3 has 11 residues.

The chain links TRBV23-1 to TRBJ2-5, with 9 bases that match TRBD2. TRBV23-1 is flagged as an ORF with uncertain function. There are 16 residues in the CDR3. J was trimmed by 5 bases and V by 6 bases; bases with no gene match: 13. The DNA of the CDR3 is TGCGCCAGCAGCCCGGCGGTGGCGGGAGGGAGGGAGACCCAGTACTTC. Translation: CASSPAVAGGRETQYF.

Comment on this clone: A much larger clone sits a single nucleotide away, making a read error possible. The chain joins TRBV6-1 to TRBJ2-2; D not resolved. The CDR3 is made up of 11 amino acids. Per the germline V gene, CDR1 is MNHNS and CDR2 is SASEGT. Deletions cut 6 bases from V and 3 bases from J, with 2 bases between. CDR3 in DNA: TGTGCCAGCAGGTACACCGGGGAGCTGTTTTTT. It codes for CASRYTGELFF.

This clone was observed a single time. Other DNA sequences in this specimen translate into the identical CDR3. This chain links TRBV7-3 with TRBJ2-2; 11 bases map to TRBD2. CDR1 is SGHTA and CDR2 is FQGTGA in the germline V gene. Trimming removed 4 bases from V and 0 bases from J; junction bases left unmatched: 1. The CDR3 is made up of 16 amino acids. The CDR3 loop reads CASSSTSGANTGELFF. In DNA, the CDR3 is TGTGCCAGCAGCTCGACTAGCGGGGCGAACACCGGGGAGCTGTTTTTT.

The chain is built from TRBV27 and TRBJ2-5; 8 bases are a match to TRBD2. The junction had 18 bases not matched to a gene; V was cut back by 4 bases and J by 5 bases. This CDR3 spans 18 amino acids. CDR1 and CDR2 (germline): MNHEY, SMNVEV (reference sequence). The CDR3 bases are TGTGCCAGCAGTTCCCACCGTAGCGGGAAGGAAAGGATGGAGACCCAGTACTTC. Its translation: CASSSHRSGKERMETQYF.

On this clone: The sample contains more than one DNA sequence encoding this CDR3. The CDR3 sequence is CASSRTGESGNTIYF. The CDR3 nucleotides read TGTGCCAGTAGCCGCACAGGGGAATCTGGAAACACCATATATTTT. The rearrangement joins TRBV19 to TRBJ1-3, with 7 bases lining up with TRBD1. Germline V CDR1 and CDR2: LNHDA, SQIVND (reference sequence). Unmatched junction bases numbered 6, after V lost 6 bases and J lost 1 base. This CDR3 has 15 residues.